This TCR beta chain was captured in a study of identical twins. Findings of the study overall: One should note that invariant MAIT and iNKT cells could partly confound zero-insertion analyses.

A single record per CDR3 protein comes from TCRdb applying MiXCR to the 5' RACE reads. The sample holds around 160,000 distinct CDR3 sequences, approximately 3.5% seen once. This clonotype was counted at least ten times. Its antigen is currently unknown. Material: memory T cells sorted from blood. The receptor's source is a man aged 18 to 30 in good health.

Written as DNA, the CDR3 is TGTGCCAGCAGACAGACAGGGGGCAGTCAGCCCCAGCATTTT. It yields the protein CASRQTGGSQPQHF. V gene TRBV9 combines with J gene TRBJ1-5, with TRBD1 matching over 10 bases. From germline, CDR1 is SGDLS and CDR2 YYNGEE. J was trimmed by 6 bases and V by 5 bases; bases with no gene match: 5. The CDR3 contains 14 residues.